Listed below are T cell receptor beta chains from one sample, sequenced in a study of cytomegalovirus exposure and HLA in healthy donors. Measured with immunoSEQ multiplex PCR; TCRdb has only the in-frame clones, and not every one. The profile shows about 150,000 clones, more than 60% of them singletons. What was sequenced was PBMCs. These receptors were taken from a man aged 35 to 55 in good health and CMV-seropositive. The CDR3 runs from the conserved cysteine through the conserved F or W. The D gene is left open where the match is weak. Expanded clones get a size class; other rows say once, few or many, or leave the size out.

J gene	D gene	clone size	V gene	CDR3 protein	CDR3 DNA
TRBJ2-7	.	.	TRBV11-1	CASTLSPGTGEQYF	TGTGCCAGCACCCTCAGCCCCGGGACTGGCGAGCAGTACTTC
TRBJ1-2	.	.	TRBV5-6	CASSREGLNYGYTF	TGTGCCAGCAGCCGCGAGGGACTAAACTATGGCTACACCTTC
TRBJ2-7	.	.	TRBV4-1	CASSQGPSSEQYF	TGCGCCAGCAGCCAAGGTCCGTCGAGCGAGCAGTACTTC
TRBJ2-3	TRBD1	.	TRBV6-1	CASLSGQLGTDTQYF	TGTGCCAGCCTGTCGGGACAGTTGGGCACAGATACGCAGTATTTT
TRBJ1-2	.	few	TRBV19	CASSIQTATYGYTF	TGTGCCAGTAGTATTCAAACAGCCACCTATGGCTACACCTTC
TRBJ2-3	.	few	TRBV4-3	CASSQVGYGGGGTDTQYF	TGCGCCAGCAGCCAAGTCGGCTATGGCGGCGGAGGGACAGATACGCAGTATTTT
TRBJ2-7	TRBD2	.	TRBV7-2	CASSFASGNPYEQYF	TGTGCCAGCAGCTTCGCCAGCGGGAATCCCTACGAGCAGTACTTC
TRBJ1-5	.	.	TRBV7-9	CASSLGVQAQHF	TGTGCCAGCAGCTTAGGCGTGCAGGCCCAGCATTTT
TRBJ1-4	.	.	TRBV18	CASSPRGADEKLFF	TGTGCCAGCTCACCTCGGGGGGCGGATGAAAAACTGTTTTTT
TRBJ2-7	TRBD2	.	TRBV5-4	CASSWGTSGSYEQYF	TGTGCCAGCAGCTGGGGGACTAGCGGGTCCTACGAGCAGTACTTC
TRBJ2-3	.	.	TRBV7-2	CASSLDRGGTDTQYF	TGTGCCAGCAGCTTAGATCGCGGGGGCACAGATACGCAGTATTTT
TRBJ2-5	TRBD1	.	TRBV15	CATSRGTGGEQETQYF	TGTGCCACCAGCAGGGGGACAGGGGGAGAACAAGAGACCCAGTACTTC
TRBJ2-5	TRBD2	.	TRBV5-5	CASSLSGLAKETQYF	TGTGCCAGCAGCTTGTCGGGACTAGCTAAAGAGACCCAGTACTTC
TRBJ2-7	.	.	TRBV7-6	CASSPGEREQYF	TGTGCCAGCAGCCCCGGAGAGCGGGAGCAGTACTTC